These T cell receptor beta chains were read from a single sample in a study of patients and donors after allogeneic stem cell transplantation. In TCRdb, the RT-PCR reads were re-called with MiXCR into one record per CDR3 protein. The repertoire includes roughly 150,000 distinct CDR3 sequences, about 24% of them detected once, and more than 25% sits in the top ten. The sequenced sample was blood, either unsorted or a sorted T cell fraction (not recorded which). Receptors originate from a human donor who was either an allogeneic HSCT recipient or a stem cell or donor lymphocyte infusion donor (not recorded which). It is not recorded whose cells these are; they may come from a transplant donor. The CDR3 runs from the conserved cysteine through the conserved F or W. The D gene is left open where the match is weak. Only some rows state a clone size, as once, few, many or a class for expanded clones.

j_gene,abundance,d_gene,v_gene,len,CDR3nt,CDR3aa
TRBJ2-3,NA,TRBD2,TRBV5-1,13,TGCGCCAGCAGCCCGGGACTAGCTGATACGCAGTATTTT,CASSPGLADTQYF
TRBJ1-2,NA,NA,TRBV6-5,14,TGTGCCAGCAGTTCCCTCTTATCTTCAGGAGGCTACACCTTC,CASSSLLSSGGYTF
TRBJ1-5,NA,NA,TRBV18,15,TGTGCCAGCTCACCACCCGGGACGGGCAATCAGCCTCAGCATTTT,CASSPPGTGNQPQHF
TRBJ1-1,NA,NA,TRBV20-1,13,TGCAGTGCGCCGACTCTCGGGGACACTGAAGCTTTCTTT,CSAPTLGDTEAFF
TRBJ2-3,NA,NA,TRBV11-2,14,TGTGCCAGCAGCTTAAGGGAACCTTTAGATACGCAGTATTTT,CASSLREPLDTQYF
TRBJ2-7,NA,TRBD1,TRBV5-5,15,TGTGCCAGCAGCCCGGAATACGGACAGGCCTACGAGCAGTACTTC,CASSPEYGQAYEQYF
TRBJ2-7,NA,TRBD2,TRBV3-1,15,TGTGCCAGCAGCCTACCGGGACTAGGGGCCTACGAGCAGTACTTC,CASSLPGLGAYEQYF
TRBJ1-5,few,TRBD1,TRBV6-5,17,TGTGCCAGCAGTCTAACCTACAGGGGGCGTAGCAATCAGCCCCAGCATTTT,CASSLTYRGRSNQPQHF
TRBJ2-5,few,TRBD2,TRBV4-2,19,TGTGCCAGCAGCCACGAAGGGCGGACTAGCGGGACCCTTCAAGAGACCCAGTACTTC,CASSHEGRTSGTLQETQYF
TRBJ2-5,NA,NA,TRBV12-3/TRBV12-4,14,TGTGCCAGCAGTATAGGTCGGGGTAGAGAGACCCAGTACTTC,CASSIGRGRETQYF
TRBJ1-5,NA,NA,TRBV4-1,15,TGCGCCAGCAGCCACCCGAGGTCGGGAAATCAGCCCCAGCATTTT,CASSHPRSGNQPQHF
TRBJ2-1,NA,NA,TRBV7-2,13,TGTGCCAGCAGCTTAGAAAGGTACAATGAGCAGTTCTTC,CASSLERYNEQFF
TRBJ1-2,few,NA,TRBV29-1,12,TGCAGCGTACGACAGTATAACTATGGCTACACCTTC,CSVRQYNYGYTF
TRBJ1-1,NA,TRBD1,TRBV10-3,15,TGTGCCATCAGAGGGGGACAGGGAAGGGACACTGAAGCTTTCTTT,CAIRGGQGRDTEAFF
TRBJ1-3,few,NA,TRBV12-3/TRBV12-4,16,TGTGCCAGCAGCCTAGGCTCCCTTGGCTCTGGAAACACCATATATTTT,CASSLGSLGSGNTIYF
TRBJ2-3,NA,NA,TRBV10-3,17,TGTGCCATCAGTGAGTCACTAGCAAATCCTAGCACAGATACGCAGTATTTT,CAISESLANPSTDTQYF
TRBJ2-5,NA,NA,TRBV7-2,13,TGTGCCAGCAGCAATGACAAGCGGGAGACCCAGTACTTC,CASSNDKRETQYF
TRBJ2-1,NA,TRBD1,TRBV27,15,TGTGCCAGCAGTGCCGAGGGACAGTCTGGCAATGAGCAGTTCTTC,CASSAEGQSGNEQFF
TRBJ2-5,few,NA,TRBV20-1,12,TGCAGTGCTAGAGATCTCGGGGAGACCCAGTACTTC,CSARDLGETQYF
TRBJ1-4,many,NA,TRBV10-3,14,TGTGCCACCTTTCCCGGGCCCTCTAATGAAAAACTGTTTTTT,CATFPGPSNEKLFF
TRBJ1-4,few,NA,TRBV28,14,TGTGCCAGCAGTTCAGGGCTGGGGAATGAAAAACTGTTTTTT,CASSSGLGNEKLFF
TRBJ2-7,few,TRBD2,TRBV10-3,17,TGTGCCATCAAGAAGGGACTAGCGGGAGGCTACTCCTACGAGCAGTACTTC,CAIKKGLAGGYSYEQYF
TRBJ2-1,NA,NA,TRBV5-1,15,TGCGCCAGCAGCTTCAGGGGAATCGTCGACAATGAGCAGTTCTTC,CASSFRGIVDNEQFF
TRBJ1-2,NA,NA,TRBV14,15,TGTGCCAGCAGCCAAGCGGGGGGGCGCAACTATGGCTACACCTTC,CASSQAGGRNYGYTF
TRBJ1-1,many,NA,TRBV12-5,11,TGTGCTAGTGCTCTCAGGGGAGGAGCTTTCTTT,CASALRGGAFF
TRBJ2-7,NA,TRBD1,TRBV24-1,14,TGTGCCACCAGTGATCCGGACAGGGGCCACGAGCAGTACTTC,CATSDPDRGHEQYF
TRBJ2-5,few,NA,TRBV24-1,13,TGTGCCACCAGTGCTGGGCCCCAAGAGACCCAGTACTTC,CATSAGPQETQYF
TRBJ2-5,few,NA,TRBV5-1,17,TGCGCCAGCAGCCTCTCCCCCCTTCAGGGGACCCAAGAGACCCAGTACTTC,CASSLSPLQGTQETQYF
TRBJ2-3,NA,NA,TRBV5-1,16,TGCGCCAGCAGCTTGTTTGGGTCACCACAGACAGATACGCAGTATTTT,CASSLFGSPQTDTQYF
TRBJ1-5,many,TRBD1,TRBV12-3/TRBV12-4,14,TGTGCCAGCAGTCCGACAGGGAGCAATCAGCCCCAGCATTTT,CASSPTGSNQPQHF
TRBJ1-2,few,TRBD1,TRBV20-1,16,TGCAGTGCTAGAAACCCAAGGGGGACAGGGGGACTTGGCTACACCTTC,CSARNPRGTGGLGYTF
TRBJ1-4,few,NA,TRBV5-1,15,TGCGCCAGCAGCCTCGACAGTGCAACTAATGAAAAACTGTTTTTT,CASSLDSATNEKLFF
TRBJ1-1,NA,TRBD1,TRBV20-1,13,TGCAGTGCTAGACCAGGGACAGCCCTTGAAGCTTTCTTT,CSARPGTALEAFF
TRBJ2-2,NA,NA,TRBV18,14,TGTGCCAGCTCACCAGGAGAAAACACCGGGGAGCTGTTTTTT,CASSPGENTGELFF
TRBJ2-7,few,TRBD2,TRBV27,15,TGTGCCAGCAGTCCGATCGGAACTAGCGGCTACGAGCAGTACTTC,CASSPIGTSGYEQYF
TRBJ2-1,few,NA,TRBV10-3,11,TGTGCCATCACGACAAACAATGAGCAGTTCTTC,CAITTNNEQFF
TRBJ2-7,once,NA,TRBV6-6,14,TGTGCCAGCAGTTCCCGACGGGACTCCTACGAGCAGTACTTC,CASSSRRDSYEQYF
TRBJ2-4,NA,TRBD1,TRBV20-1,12,TGCAGTGCCTGGGACAGCAAAAACATTCAGTACTTC,CSAWDSKNIQYF
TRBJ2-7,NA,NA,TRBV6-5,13,TGTGCCAGCAGTTACTCTTCTCGGGACGAGCAGTACTTC,CASSYSSRDEQYF
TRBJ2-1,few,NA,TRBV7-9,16,TGTGCCAGCAGCTTCCATCTAGCGCGTATAAACAATGAGCAGTTCTTC,CASSFHLARINNEQFF
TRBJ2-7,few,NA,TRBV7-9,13,TGTGCCAGCAGCTCCGGACACCGAATTGAGCAGTACTTC,CASSSGHRIEQYF
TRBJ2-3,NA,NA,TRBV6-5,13,TGTGCCAGCAGTTACGGGACGGACTATACGCAGTATTTT,CASSYGTDYTQYF
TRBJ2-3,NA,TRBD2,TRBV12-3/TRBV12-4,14,TGTGCCAGCAGTTTCGAGCTAGCGGGAGATACGCAGTATTTT,CASSFELAGDTQYF
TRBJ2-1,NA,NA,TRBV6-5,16,TGTGCCAGCAGAAAAATGGGGGGGCCTATAGGAAATGAGCAGTTCTTC,CASRKMGGPIGNEQFF
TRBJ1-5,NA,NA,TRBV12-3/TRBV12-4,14,TGTGCCAGCAGTTTAGCGGGGGGTCGGCAGCCCCAGCATTTT,CASSLAGGRQPQHF
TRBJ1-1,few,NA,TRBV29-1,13,TGCAGCGTCGCCGGGCCAATGAACACTGAAGCTTTCTTT,CSVAGPMNTEAFF
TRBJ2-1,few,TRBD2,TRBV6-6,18,TGTGCCAGCAGTTCCTCAGGACTAGCGGGGGGGTCCTACAATGAGCAGTTCTTC,CASSSSGLAGGSYNEQFF
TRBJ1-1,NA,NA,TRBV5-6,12,TGTGCCAGCAGGTACCGGGAGTCAGAAGCTTTCTTT,CASRYRESEAFF
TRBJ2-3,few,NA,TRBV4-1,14,TGCGCCAGCAGCCAAGTTGAGGCAGGAGATACGCAGTATTTT,CASSQVEAGDTQYF
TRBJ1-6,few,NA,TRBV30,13,TGTGCCTGGAGTGTACAGCGGGATTCACCCCTCCACTTT,CAWSVQRDSPLHF
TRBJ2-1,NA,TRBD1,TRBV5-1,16,TGCGCCAGCAGCCCAAGGACAGGGGTTACGTTCAATGAGCAGTTCTTC,CASSPRTGVTFNEQFF